The 10 T cell receptor beta chains presented below share a single source sample, sequenced in a study of beta chain features in type 1 diabetes. The study reverse transcribed the entire isolated RNA, so it sequenced expressed TCRB transcripts. Assay used: immunoSEQ multiplex PCR; TCRdb lists only in-frame clones, some missing. This table holds about 620,000 clones, roughly a sixth found once. Sample: naive CD4+ T cells from blood. Every receptor here comes from a man younger than 30 in good health.

This chain joins TRBV7-2 and TRBJ2-6; possibly TRBD2 for D (6 bases). CDR3 size: 16 residues. Looked up from germline, CDR1 is SGHTA and CDR2 is FQGNSA. V lost 5 bases and J 3 bases, leaving 14 bases between the germline ends. As DNA, the CDR3 is TGTGCCAGCAGCCCCTCGGGAGCGGGTGGGGCCAACGTCCTGACTTTC. Protein: CASSPSGAGGANVLTF.

This clone was counted a few times. The rearrangement uses TRBV18 and TRBJ1-4; D unresolved. The CDR3 is made up of 14 amino acids. Per germline, CDR1 KGHSH and CDR2 LQKENI. Trimming took off 3 bases at V and 1 base at J, with 6 bases between the two ends. The CDR3 sequence is CASSPSVTNEKLFF. CDR3 DNA: TGTGCCAGCTCACCGAGTGTAACTAATGAAAAACTGTTTTTT.

V usage is TRBV4-2 and J usage is TRBJ2-5; 9 bases map to TRBD2. The CDR3 has 15 amino acids. From germline, CDR1 is LGHNA and CDR2 YNFKEQ. V shed 1 base, J shed 1 base, and the junction held 1 base outside the gene matches. DNA for the CDR3: TGTGCCAGCAGCCAAGGAGCGGGAGGCCAAGAGACCCAGTACTTC. Protein product: CASSQGAGGQETQYF.

This rearrangement joins TRBV7-9 to TRBJ1-1; TRBD1 aligns across 10 bases. The CDR3 spans 16 residues. V shed 2 bases, J shed 7 bases, and the junction held 10 bases outside the gene matches. Germline CDR1 reads SEHNR; CDR2 reads FQNEAQ (reference sequence). CDR3 nucleotide sequence: TGTGCCAGCAGCTTATTACCGGGACAGGGGCCCTTTGAAGCTTTCTTT. It translates to CASSLLPGQGPFEAFF.

For this clone: This sample also contains other DNA sequences that code for the same CDR3. The gene calls are TRBV5-1 and TRBJ2-5; D not certain. Germline values: CDR1 SGHRS, CDR2 YFSETQ. The CDR3 totals 12 residues. Trimming shortened V by 1 base and J by 2 bases, and 3 bases separated the two germline ends. The CDR3 nucleotides are TGCGCCAGCAGCTTGCGACAAGAGACCCAGTACTTC. Translating it yields CASSLRQETQYF.

This clone appeared a few times. The chain couples TRBV6-5 to TRBJ2-7; D is unresolved. The CDR3 extends over 14 amino acids. V was shortened by 0 bases and J by 0 bases, with 6 bases between the two germline ends. Germline CDR1 MNHEY, CDR2 SVGAGI. The CDR3 spells CASSYSKSSYEQYF. CDR3 bases: TGTGCCAGCAGTTACTCGAAGAGCTCCTACGAGCAGTACTTC.

The rearrangement joins TRBV5-4 to TRBJ2-4; D perhaps matches TRBD1 (6 bases). This CDR3 comprises 18 residues. V was cut by 0 bases and J by 0 bases, with 16 bases left in between. Germline V gene sequence: CDR1 SGHNT, CDR2 YYREEE (reference sequence). Written as DNA, the CDR3 is TGTGCCAGCAGCTTGGCACAGGGATCTAACTTAGCCAAAAACATTCAGTACTTC. Protein product: CASSLAQGSNLAKNIQYF.

This clone was seen more than once but under ten times. The CDR3 DNA follows: TGTGCCATCAGAGAGGACAGGGGGCCGGGAAATACGCAGTATTTT. Translated, it gives CAIREDRGPGNTQYF. V is TRBV10-3 and J is TRBJ2-3, with 11 bases fitting TRBD1. V gave up 6 bases and J gave up 7 bases; unmatched junction bases: 9. CDR3 length: 15 residues. Germline CDR1 and CDR2: ENHRY and SYGVKD.

This clone was counted between two and nine times. The chain recombines TRBV25-1 with TRBJ2-7; TRBD1 might be the D (6 bases). The CDR3 sequence is 13 residues long. Germline-derived CDR1 and CDR2 are MGHDK and SYGVNS. V dropped 6 bases and J dropped 5 bases, with 14 bases sitting between them. The CDR3 reads CASRTGTRDEQYF. CDR3 in DNA: TGTGCCAGCAGAACCGGGACACGGGACGAGCAGTACTTC.

This clone came up a few times. The rearrangement joins TRBV5-8 to TRBJ2-7; no clear D gene. Trimming cost V 0 bases and J 3 bases, with 10 bases left between them. The CDR3 runs to 14 residues. Germline loops: CDR1 SGHTS, CDR2 YDEGEE. CDR3 amino acids: CASSLVLNSYEQYF. CDR3 sequence (DNA): TGTGCCAGCAGCTTGGTTTTGAACAGCTACGAGCAGTACTTC. The whole variable domain, filled in from reference TRBV5-8 and TRBJ2-7, reads EAGVTQSPTHLIKTRGQQATLRCSPISGHTSVYWYQQALGLGLQFLLWYDEGEERNRGNFPPRFSGRQFPNYSSELNVNALELEDSALYLCASSLVLNSYEQYFGPGTRLTVT.